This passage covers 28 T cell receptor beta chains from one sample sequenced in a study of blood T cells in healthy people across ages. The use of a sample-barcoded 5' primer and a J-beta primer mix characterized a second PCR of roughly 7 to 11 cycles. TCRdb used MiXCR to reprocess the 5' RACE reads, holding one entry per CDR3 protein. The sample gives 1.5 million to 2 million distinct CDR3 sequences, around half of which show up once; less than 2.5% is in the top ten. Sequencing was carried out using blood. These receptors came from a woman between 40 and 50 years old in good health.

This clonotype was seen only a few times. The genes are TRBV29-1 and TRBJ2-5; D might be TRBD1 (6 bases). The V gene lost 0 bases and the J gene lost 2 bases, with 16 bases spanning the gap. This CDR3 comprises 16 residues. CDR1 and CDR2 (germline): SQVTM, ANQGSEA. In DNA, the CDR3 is TGCAGCGTTGAAGAGGGAGACAGGTCAAGTCAAGAGACCCAGTACTTC. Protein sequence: CSVEEGDRSSQETQYF.

CDR3 residues: CASSEGSGAKGETQYF. The DNA for the CDR3 is TGTGCCAGCAGTGAAGGGTCAGGGGCGAAGGGGGAGACCCAGTACTTC. The chain joins TRBV6-1 to TRBJ2-5, with D perhaps matching TRBD1 (6 bases). Germline CDR1 MNHNS, CDR2 SASEGT. Deletions cut 1 base from V and 5 bases from J, with 17 bases between. The CDR3 covers 16 residues.

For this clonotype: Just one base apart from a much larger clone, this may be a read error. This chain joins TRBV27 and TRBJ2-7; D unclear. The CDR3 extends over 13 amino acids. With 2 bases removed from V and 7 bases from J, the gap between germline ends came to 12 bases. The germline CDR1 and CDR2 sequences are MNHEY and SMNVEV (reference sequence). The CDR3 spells CASSLGSAQEQYF. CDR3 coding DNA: TGTGCCAGCAGTTTAGGGTCGGCTCAAGAGCAGTACTTC.

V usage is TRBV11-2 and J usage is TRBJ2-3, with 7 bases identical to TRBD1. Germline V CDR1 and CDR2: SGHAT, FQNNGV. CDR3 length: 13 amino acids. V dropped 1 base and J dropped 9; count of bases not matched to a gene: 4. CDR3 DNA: TGTGCCAGCAGCTTAGCCGACAGGGAAACGCAGTATTTT. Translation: CASSLADRETQYF.

The CDR3 nucleotides read TGTGCCAGCAGCCCGGGGACAGCGGGCAATGAGCAGTTCTTC. Translating it yields CASSPGTAGNEQFF. V is TRBV7-2 and J is TRBJ2-1; maybe TRBD1 (7 bases). The V and J ends lost 5 bases and 6 bases respectively, with 14 bases between them. The CDR3 loop spans 14 amino acids. Per the germline V gene, CDR1 is SGHTA and CDR2 is FQGNSA. Full variable domain (missing parts from reference TRBV7-2 and TRBJ2-1): GAGVSQSPSNKVTEKGKDVELRCDPISGHTALYWYRQSLGQGLEFLIYFQGNSAPDKSGLPSDRFSAERTGGSVSTLTIQRTQQEDSAVYLCASSPGTAGNEQFFGPGTRLTVL.

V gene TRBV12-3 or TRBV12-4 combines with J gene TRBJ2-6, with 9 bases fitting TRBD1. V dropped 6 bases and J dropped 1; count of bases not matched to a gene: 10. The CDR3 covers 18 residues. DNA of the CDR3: TGTGCCAGCAGCTACCGTACAGGGGGCCGGTCTGGGGCCAACGTCCTGACTTTC. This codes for CASSYRTGGRSGANVLTF.

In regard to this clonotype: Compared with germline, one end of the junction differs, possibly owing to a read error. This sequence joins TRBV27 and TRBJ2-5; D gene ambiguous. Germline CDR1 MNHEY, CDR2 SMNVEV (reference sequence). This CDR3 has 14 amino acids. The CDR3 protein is CASSVSVSGETQYF. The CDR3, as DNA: TGTGCCAGCAGTGTATCTGTGTCGGGAGAGACCCAGTACTTC.

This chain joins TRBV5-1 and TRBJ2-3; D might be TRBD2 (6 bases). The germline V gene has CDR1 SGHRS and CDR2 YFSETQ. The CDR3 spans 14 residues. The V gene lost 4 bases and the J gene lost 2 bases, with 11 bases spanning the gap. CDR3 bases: TGCGCCAGCAGCGCCGGGACTTACACAGATACGCAGTATTTT. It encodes CASSAGTYTDTQYF.

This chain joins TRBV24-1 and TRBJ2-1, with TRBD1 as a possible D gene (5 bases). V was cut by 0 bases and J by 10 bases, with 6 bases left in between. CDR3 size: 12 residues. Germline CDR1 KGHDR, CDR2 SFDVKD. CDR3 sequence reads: CATSDLAGEQFF. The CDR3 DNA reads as TGTGCCACCAGTGATTTGGCAGGGGAGCAGTTCTTC.

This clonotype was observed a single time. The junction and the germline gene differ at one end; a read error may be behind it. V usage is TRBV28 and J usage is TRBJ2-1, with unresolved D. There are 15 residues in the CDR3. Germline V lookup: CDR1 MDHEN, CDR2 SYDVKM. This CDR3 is CASSLDGTSYNEQLF. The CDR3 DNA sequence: TGTGCCAGCAGCCTGGACGGAACCTCCTACAATGAGCAGCTCTTC.

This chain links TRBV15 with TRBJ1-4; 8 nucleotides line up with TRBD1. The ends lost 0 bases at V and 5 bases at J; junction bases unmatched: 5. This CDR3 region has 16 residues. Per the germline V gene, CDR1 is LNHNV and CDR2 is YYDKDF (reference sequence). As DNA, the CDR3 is TGTGCCACCAGCAGAGATCCCCGGACAGGGAATGAAAAACTGTTTTTT. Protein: CATSRDPRTGNEKLFF.

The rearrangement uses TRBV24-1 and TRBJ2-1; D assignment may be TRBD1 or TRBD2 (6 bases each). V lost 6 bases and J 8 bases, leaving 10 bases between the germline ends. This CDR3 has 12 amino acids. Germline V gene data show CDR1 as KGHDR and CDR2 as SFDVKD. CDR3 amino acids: CATSNREDEQFF. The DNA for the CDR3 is TGTGCCACCAGTAACAGGGAGGATGAGCAGTTCTTC.

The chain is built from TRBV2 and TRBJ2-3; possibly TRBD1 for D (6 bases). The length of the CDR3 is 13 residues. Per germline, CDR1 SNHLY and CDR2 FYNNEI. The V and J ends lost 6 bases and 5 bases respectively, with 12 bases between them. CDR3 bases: TGTGCCAGCAGGGGCAGGGGTGGAGATACGCAGTATTTT. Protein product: CASRGRGGDTQYF.

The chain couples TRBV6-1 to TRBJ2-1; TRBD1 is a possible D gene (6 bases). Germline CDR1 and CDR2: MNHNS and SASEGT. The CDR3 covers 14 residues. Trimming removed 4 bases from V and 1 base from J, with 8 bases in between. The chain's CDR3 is CASSGGTSYNEQFF. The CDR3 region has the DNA TGTGCCAGCAGTGGGGGGACATCCTACAATGAGCAGTTCTTC.

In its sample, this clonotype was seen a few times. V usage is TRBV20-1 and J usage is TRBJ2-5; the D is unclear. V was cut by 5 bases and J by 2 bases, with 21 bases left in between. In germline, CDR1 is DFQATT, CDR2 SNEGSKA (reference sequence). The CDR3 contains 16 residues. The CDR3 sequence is CSALHGPDRNQETQYF. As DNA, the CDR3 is TGCAGTGCTTTACACGGACCAGACCGAAATCAAGAGACCCAGTACTTC.

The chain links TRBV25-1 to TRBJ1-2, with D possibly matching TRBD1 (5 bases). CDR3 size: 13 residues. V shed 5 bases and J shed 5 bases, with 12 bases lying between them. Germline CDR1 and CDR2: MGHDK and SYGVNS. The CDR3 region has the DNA TGTGCCAGCAGTCCGACAGTGCAGTATGGCTACACCTTC. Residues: CASSPTVQYGYTF.

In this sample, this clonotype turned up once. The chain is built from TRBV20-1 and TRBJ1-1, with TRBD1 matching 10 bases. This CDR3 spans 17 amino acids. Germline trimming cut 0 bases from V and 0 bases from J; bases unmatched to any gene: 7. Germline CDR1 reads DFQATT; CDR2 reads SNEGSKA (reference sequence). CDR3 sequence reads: CSARDGQGGTMNTEAFF. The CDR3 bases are TGCAGTGCTAGAGACGGACAGGGGGGCACCATGAACACTGAAGCTTTCTTT.

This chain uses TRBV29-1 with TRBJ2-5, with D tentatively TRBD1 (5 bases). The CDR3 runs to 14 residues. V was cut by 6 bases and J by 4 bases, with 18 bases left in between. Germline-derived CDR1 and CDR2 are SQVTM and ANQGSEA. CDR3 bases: TGCAGCGTCCAGGAACACAGGCTCCTAGAGACCCAGTACTTC. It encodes CSVQEHRLLETQYF.

CDR3: CASSIVRGSGRRGLDQETQYF. The CDR3 nucleotides read TGTGCCAGTAGTATAGTTCGGGGTAGCGGTCGGCGGGGGCTGGACCAAGAGACCCAGTACTTC. The V call is TRBV19, the J call TRBJ2-5, with D possibly TRBD2 on 7 matching bases. Per germline, CDR1 LNHDA and CDR2 SQIVND (reference sequence). V was trimmed by 1 base and J by 0 bases, leaving 27 bases between them. The CDR3 sequence is 21 residues long.

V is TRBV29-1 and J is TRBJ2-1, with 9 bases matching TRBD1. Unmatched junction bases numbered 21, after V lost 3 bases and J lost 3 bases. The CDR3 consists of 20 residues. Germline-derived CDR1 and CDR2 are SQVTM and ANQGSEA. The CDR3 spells CSVDGFRGQGTSNDYNEQFF. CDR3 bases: TGCAGCGTTGATGGTTTTAGGGGACAGGGAACATCCAACGACTACAATGAGCAGTTCTTC.

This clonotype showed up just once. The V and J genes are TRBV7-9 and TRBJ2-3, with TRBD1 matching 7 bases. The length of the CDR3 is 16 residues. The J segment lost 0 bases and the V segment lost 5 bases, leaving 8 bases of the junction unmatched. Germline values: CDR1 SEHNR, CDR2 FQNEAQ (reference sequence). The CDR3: CASSPYGTASTDTQYF. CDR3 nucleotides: TGTGCCAGCAGCCCCTACGGGACAGCTAGCACAGATACGCAGTATTTT.

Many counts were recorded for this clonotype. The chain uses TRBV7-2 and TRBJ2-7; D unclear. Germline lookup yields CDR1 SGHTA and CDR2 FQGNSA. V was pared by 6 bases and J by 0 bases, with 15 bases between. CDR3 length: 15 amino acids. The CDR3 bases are TGTGCCAGCAGAGAAACCGCAGGCAGCTCCTACGAGCAGTACTTC. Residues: CASRETAGSSYEQYF. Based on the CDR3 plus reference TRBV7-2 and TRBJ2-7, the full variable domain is GAGVSQSPSNKVTEKGKDVELRCDPISGHTALYWYRQSLGQGLEFLIYFQGNSAPDKSGLPSDRFSAERTGGSVSTLTIQRTQQEDSAVYLCASRETAGSSYEQYFGPGTRLTVT.

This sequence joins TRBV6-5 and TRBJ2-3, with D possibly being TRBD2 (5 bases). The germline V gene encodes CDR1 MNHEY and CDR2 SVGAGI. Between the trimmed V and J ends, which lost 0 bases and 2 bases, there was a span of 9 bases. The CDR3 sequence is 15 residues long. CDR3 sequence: CASSYSTGFTDTQYF. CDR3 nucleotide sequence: TGTGCCAGCAGTTACTCGACGGGGTTCACAGATACGCAGTATTTT.

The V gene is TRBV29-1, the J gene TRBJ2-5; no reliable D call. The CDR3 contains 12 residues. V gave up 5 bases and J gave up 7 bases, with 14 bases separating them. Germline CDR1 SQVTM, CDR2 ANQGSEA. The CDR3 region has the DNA TGCAGCGTTTTAATGAGTCATGGGACCCAGTACTTC. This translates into CSVLMSHGTQYF. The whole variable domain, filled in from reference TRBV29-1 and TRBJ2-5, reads SAVISQKPSRDICQRGTSLTIQCQVDSQVTMMFWYRQQPGQSLTLIATANQGSEATYESGFVIDKFPISRPNLTFSTLTVSNMSPEDSSIYLCSVLMSHGTQYFGPGTRLLVL.

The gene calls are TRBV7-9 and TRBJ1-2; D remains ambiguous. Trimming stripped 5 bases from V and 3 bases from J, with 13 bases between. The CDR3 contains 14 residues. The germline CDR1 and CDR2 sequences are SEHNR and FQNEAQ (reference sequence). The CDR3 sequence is CASSPVGLDYGYTF. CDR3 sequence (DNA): TGTGCCAGCAGCCCCGTCGGGCTAGACTATGGCTACACCTTC. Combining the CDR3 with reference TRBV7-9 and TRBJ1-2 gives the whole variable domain DTGVSQNPRHKITKRGQNVTFRCDPISEHNRLYWYRQTLGQGPEFLTYFQNEAQLEKSRLLSDRFSAERPKGSFSTLEIQRTEQGDSAMYLCASSPVGLDYGYTFGSGTRLTVV.

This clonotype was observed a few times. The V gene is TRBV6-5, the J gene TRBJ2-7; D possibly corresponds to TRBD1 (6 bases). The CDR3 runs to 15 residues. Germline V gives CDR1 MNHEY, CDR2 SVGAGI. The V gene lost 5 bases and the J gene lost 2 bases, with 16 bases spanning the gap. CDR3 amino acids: CASSLGHDVAYEQYF. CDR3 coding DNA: TGTGCCAGCAGTCTGGGACACGACGTCGCCTACGAGCAGTACTTC.

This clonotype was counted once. The chain's CDR3 is CASSFVRAEVETQYF. CDR3 sequence (DNA): TGTGCCAGCAGCTTCGTCCGAGCTGAGGTTGAGACCCAGTACTTC. The V and J genes are TRBV5-5 and TRBJ2-4; D not resolved. The assigned J gene may be wrong: the sequence end matches TRBJ2-5 better. The CDR3 loop spans 15 amino acids. Germline CDR1 reads SGHKS; CDR2 reads YYEKEE (reference sequence).

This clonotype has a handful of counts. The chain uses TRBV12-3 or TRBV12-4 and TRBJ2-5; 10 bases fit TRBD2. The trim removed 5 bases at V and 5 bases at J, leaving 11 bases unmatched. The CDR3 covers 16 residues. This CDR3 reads CASSPALSGGQETQYF. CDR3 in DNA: TGTGCCAGCAGTCCCGCCCTTAGCGGGGGGCAGGAGACCCAGTACTTC.